The rows below give T cell receptor beta chains drawn from one sample of a study of blood T cell repertoires in COVID-19. The assay was immunoSEQ multiplex PCR, and TCRdb's table has in-frame clones only and misses some. The repertoire has approximately 330,000 clones, roughly 90% of them found once; the top ten carry 7.5% to 10%. Material: peripheral blood. The origin of the receptors is a man younger than 45 with COVID-19, enrolled during active disease. Each CDR3 is given with its conserved first and last residue. The D gene is left open where the match is weak. Clone size is not always given. Where it is, it says once, few, many or a class for expanded clones.

>TRBD1|TRBV19|TRBJ2-3|21|NA
CAIHPGQGEYSAILAGDTQYF
TGTGCCATCCACCCGGGACAGGGGGAATACTCTGCCATCCTAGCGGGAGATACGCAGTATTTT
>TRBD1|TRBV4-3|TRBJ2-1|16|NA
CASSQLTGVEDNEQFF
TGCGCCAGCAGCCAATTGACAGGGGTGGAGGACAATGAGCAGTTCTTC
>NA|TRBV29-1|TRBJ2-7|15|NA
CSVESRKSGTYEQYF
TGCAGCGTTGAATCCCGTAAATCAGGGACCTACGAGCAGTACTTC
>TRBD1|TRBV9|TRBJ2-7|16|NA
CASSVGTGSFSYEQYF
TGTGCCAGCAGCGTAGGGACAGGGAGCTTCTCCTACGAGCAGTACTTC
>TRBD1|TRBV19|TRBJ1-5|17|once
CASSIGQGSWSNQPQHF
TGTGCCAGTAGCATCGGACAGGGGAGTTGGAGCAATCAGCCCCAGCATTTT
>TRBD1|TRBV10-1|TRBJ1-5|18|NA
CASSERRSGTGGSQPQHF
TGCGCCAGCAGTGAGCGACGTTCCGGGACAGGGGGTAGTCAGCCCCAGCATTTT
>NA|TRBV15|TRBJ2-2|16|few
CATSRYGGRNTGELFF
TGTGCCACCAGCAGATATGGAGGGAGGAACACCGGGGAGCTGTTTTTT
>NA|TRBV12-3/TRBV12-4|TRBJ1-2|10|few
CASSLYGYTF
TGTGCCAGCAGTCTCTATGGCTACACCTTC
>NA|TRBV6-4|TRBJ1-1|15|NA
CASSDRGGVNTEAFF
TGTGCCAGCAGTGACAGGGGGGGGGTGAACACTGAAGCTTTCTTT
>TRBD2|TRBV30|TRBJ2-1|18|NA
CAWRTGTSGRAVANEQFF
TGTGCCTGGCGTACCGGGACTAGCGGGAGGGCCGTCGCCAATGAGCAGTTCTTC
>NA|TRBV7-2|TRBJ1-2|15|few
CASSLRQAPGDGYTF
TGTGCCAGCAGCTTAAGACAGGCCCCCGGGGATGGCTACACCTTC
>NA|TRBV19|TRBJ1-2|14|NA
CASSIVRLTYGYTF
TGTGCCAGTAGTATAGTACGACTTACCTATGGCTACACCTTC
>NA|TRBV5-6|TRBJ1-2|15|NA
CASSPIQGSIYGYTF
TGTGCCAGCAGCCCGATTCAGGGGTCGATCTATGGCTACACCTTC
>NA|TRBV5-4|TRBJ1-1|15|NA
CASSLASEGSTEAFF
TGTGCCAGCAGCTTGGCCTCGGAGGGTAGCACTGAAGCTTTCTTT
>NA|TRBV12-3/TRBV12-4|TRBJ1-1|13|NA
CASSWGGNTEAFF
TGTGCCAGCAGTTGGGGGGGTAACACTGAAGCTTTCTTT
>TRBD2|TRBV7-3|TRBJ2-1|16|NA
CASSLEAREGYNEQFF
TGTGCCAGCAGCTTAGAAGCGCGGGAGGGGTACAATGAGCAGTTCTTC
>NA|TRBV5-4|TRBJ1-6|15|NA
CASSPFSLRSSPLHF
TGTGCCAGCAGCCCCTTCTCCCTCCGCAGTTCACCCCTCCACTTT
>TRBD1|TRBV6-5|TRBJ2-7|15|NA
CASSYRDSPYYEQYF
TGTGCCAGCAGTTACCGGGACAGTCCCTACTACGAGCAGTACTTC
>TRBD2|TRBV18|TRBJ2-5|15|NA
CASSPELADQETQYF
TGTGCCAGCTCCCCCGAGCTAGCGGACCAAGAGACCCAGTACTTC
>NA|TRBV30|TRBJ1-1|15|NA
CAWSVVGQMNTEAFF
TGTGCCTGGAGTGTGGTGGGGCAAATGAACACTGAAGCTTTCTTT
>TRBD2|TRBV2|TRBJ2-3|15|NA
CASSVLAGGRDTQYF
TGTGCCAGCAGTGTTTTAGCGGGGGGGAGAGATACGCAGTATTTT
>NA|TRBV6-2/TRBV6-3|TRBJ2-1|16|NA
CASSYSLTGTYNEQFF
TGTGCCAGCAGTTACTCCTTGACAGGGACTTACAATGAGCAGTTCTTC
>TRBD1|TRBV15|TRBJ1-3|15|NA
CATSRGQGSGNTIYF
TGTGCCACCAGCAGAGGACAGGGCTCTGGAAACACCATATATTTT
>TRBD1|TRBV18|TRBJ1-2|13|once
CASSTDREYGYTF
TGTGCCAGCTCAACCGACAGGGAGTATGGCTACACCTTC
>TRBD1|TRBV10-1|TRBJ1-1|15|NA
CATREGQGQNTEAFF
TGCGCCACCAGGGAAGGACAGGGACAGAACACTGAAGCTTTCTTT
>NA|TRBV9|TRBJ2-7|12|NA
CASSGDTYEQYF
TGTGCCAGCAGCGGTGACACCTACGAGCAGTACTTC
>TRBD1|TRBV10-3|TRBJ1-1|13|NA
CAILQGAGTEAFF
TGTGCCATATTACAGGGGGCAGGAACTGAAGCTTTCTTT
>TRBD2|TRBV7-3|TRBJ2-1|15|NA
CASSAVYGTSNEQFF
TGTGCCAGCAGCGCCGTATACGGGACTAGCAATGAGCAGTTCTTC
>TRBD1|TRBV28|TRBJ2-5|15|NA
CASTPPGTAQETQYF
TGTGCCAGCACCCCGCCCGGGACAGCACAAGAGACCCAGTACTTC
>TRBD2|TRBV4-2|TRBJ2-1|17|NA
CASSQGRVGGTYNEQFF
TGTGCCAGCAGCCAGGGGAGGGTGGGGGGAACCTACAATGAGCAGTTCTTC
>TRBD2|TRBV3-1/TRBV3-2|TRBJ2-7|16|once
CASSQDLGLAVYEQYF
TGTGCCAGCAGCCAAGATCTGGGACTAGCGGTCTACGAGCAGTACTTC
>NA|TRBV6-1|TRBJ1-5|15|NA
CASSEVQYSNQPQHF
TGTGCCAGCAGTGAGGTACAATATAGCAATCAGCCCCAGCATTTT
>NA|TRBV6-5|TRBJ2-7|14|NA
CASSSRGGSREQYF
TGTGCCAGCAGTTCCCGCGGGGGCTCTAGGGAGCAGTACTTC
>TRBD1|TRBV7-2|TRBJ1-2|17|NA
CASSPQIDRGQPYGYTF
TGTGCCAGCAGCCCGCAAATTGACAGGGGCCAACCCTATGGCTACACCTTC
>TRBD1|TRBV18|TRBJ2-7|16|NA
CASSPPIGTGGYEQYF
TGTGCCAGCTCACCACCGATTGGGACAGGGGGCTACGAGCAGTACTTC
>NA|TRBV6-5|TRBJ1-5|13|NA
CASSYSLDQPQHF
TGTGCCAGCAGTTACTCCCTTGATCAGCCCCAGCATTTT
>NA|TRBV9|TRBJ2-3|14|NA
CASSVAGSTDTQYF
TGTGCCAGCAGCGTAGCGGGTAGCACAGATACGCAGTATTTT
>NA|TRBV4-3|TRBJ1-2|15|NA
CASSQDHGGSYGYTF
TGCGCCAGCAGCCAAGATCACGGGGGTAGCTATGGCTACACCTTC
>NA|TRBV24-1|TRBJ2-3|14|NA
CATSDPRTGNTQYF
TGTGCCACCAGTGATCCCAGAACAGGGAATACGCAGTATTTT
>NA|TRBV11-2|TRBJ2-4|17|NA
CASSPSETSNPKNIQYF
TGTGCCAGCAGCCCAAGTGAGACTAGTAACCCCAAAAACATTCAGTACTTC
>NA|TRBV28|TRBJ2-7|14|NA
CASSLSLQGREQYF
TGTGCCAGCAGTTTGTCGCTCCAGGGCCGGGAGCAGTACTTC
>TRBD2|TRBV4-2|TRBJ2-1|21|once
CASSQGEGLGLAGGPGNEQFF
TGTGCCAGCAGCCAGGGAGAGGGTCTAGGACTAGCGGGGGGGCCGGGTAATGAGCAGTTCTTC
>NA|TRBV7-2|TRBJ1-1|14|NA
CASSFRGWNTEAFF
TGTGCCAGCAGCTTTAGGGGGTGGAACACTGAAGCTTTCTTT
>NA|TRBV5-1|TRBJ2-7|15|NA
CASSPGGGETYEQYF
TGCGCCAGCAGCCCGGGTGGCGGAGAGACCTACGAGCAGTACTTC
>NA|TRBV27|TRBJ1-1|16|once
CASSFRYPSDIQKAFF
TGTGCCAGCAGTTTCCGCTACCCCTCGGACATCCAGAAAGCTTTCTTT
>TRBD2|TRBV10-3|TRBJ2-4|17|NA
CAISDPTSGRAGGIQYF
TGTGCCATCAGTGACCCGACTAGCGGGAGGGCCGGAGGCATTCAGTACTTC
>NA|TRBV30|TRBJ1-2|12|NA
CPNSRGRGGYTF
TGTCCTAATTCCCGGGGGAGGGGTGGCTACACCTTC